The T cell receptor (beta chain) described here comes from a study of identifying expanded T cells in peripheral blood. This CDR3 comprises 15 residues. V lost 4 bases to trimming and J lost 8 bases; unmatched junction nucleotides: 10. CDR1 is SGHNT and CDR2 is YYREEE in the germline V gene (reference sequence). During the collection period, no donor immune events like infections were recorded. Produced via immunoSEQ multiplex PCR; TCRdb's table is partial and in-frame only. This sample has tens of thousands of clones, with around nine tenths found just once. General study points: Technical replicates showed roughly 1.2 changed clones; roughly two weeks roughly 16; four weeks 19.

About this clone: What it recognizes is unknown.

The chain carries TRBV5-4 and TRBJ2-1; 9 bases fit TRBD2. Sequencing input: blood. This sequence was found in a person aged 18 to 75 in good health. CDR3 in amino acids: CASSVAGDTYDEQFF. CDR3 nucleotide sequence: TGTGCCAGCAGCGTAGCGGGGGACACCTATGATGAGCAGTTCTTC.